These 24 T cell receptor beta chains originate from one sample sequenced in a study of blood T cell repertoires in COVID-19. Profiling relied on immunoSEQ multiplex PCR, and the TCRdb table lists in-frame clones only, not all of them. Among roughly 240,000 clones, about nine tenths were seen once, and the ten largest hold 2% to 2.5%. The sequenced sample was PBMCs or T cells enriched from blood (not recorded which). These receptors were obtained from a middle-aged woman with acute COVID-19.

V and J are TRBV12-3 or TRBV12-4 and TRBJ2-7; 7 nucleotides agree with TRBD2. V was pared by 6 bases and J by 6 bases, with 8 bases of the junction left unmatched. This CDR3 has 13 amino acids. The CDR3 coding sequence is TGTGCCAGCAGCCAAGGACTAGATGGCGAGCAGTACGTC. Translated: CASSQGLDGEQYV.

The rearrangement links TRBV11-3 to TRBJ2-4, with 7 bases identical to TRBD1. This CDR3 is 19 amino acids long. Germline trimming cut 1 base from V and 0 bases from J; bases unmatched to any gene: 12. CDR1 is SGHNT and CDR2 is YENEEA in the germline V gene. CDR3 protein: CASSLGPGQTLGAKNIQYF. CDR3 DNA sequence: TGTGCCAGCAGCTTAGGCCCGGGACAGACCCTAGGAGCCAAAAACATTCAGTACTTC.

The J gene is TRBJ1-1, the V gene TRBV2; 7 nucleotides align to TRBD1. Germline V lookup: CDR1 SNHLY, CDR2 FYNNEI. V trimming: 4 bases; J trimming: 5 bases; junction bases outside the gene matches: 4. There are 13 residues in the CDR3. The CDR3 loop reads CASSGQGATEAFF. The CDR3 region has the DNA TGTGCCAGCAGTGGACAGGGCGCTACTGAAGCTTTCTTT.

To note about this clone: An end of the junction differs from the germline gene, which may be a read error. The chain links TRBV24-1 to TRBJ1-1; no definite D call. Germline CDR1 and CDR2: KGHDR and SFDVKD. The CDR3 is 13 amino acids. The chain's CDR3 is CATSEPPFSGRTF. For the CDR3, the DNA is TGTGCCACCAGTGAACCCCCGTTTTCGGGAAGAACCTTT.

The chain couples TRBV5-1 to TRBJ2-2; TRBD1 matches 8 bases. CDR1 is SGHRS, CDR2 YFSETQ, per germline. The ends lost 0 bases at V and 2 bases at J; junction bases unmatched: 3. This CDR3 is 16 amino acids long. The CDR3 region has the DNA TGCGCCAGCAGCTTGGCCGGACAGGGAAACACCGGGGAGCTGTTTTTT. Its protein is CASSLAGQGNTGELFF.

The DNA of the CDR3 is TGCGCCAGCAGCCAAGGGGGCGCTTCTGGAAACACCATATATTTT. Residues: CASSQGGASGNTIYF. The chain carries TRBV4-1 and TRBJ1-3, with D maybe TRBD1 (5 bases). CDR1 and CDR2 from the germline V gene are MGHRA and YSYEKL. V was shortened by 1 base and J by 1 base, with 8 bases between the two germline ends. This CDR3 spans 15 amino acids.

The chain carries TRBV20-1 and TRBJ2-3; D perhaps matches TRBD1 (5 bases). CDR1 DFQATT and CDR2 SNEGSKA come from the germline V gene (reference sequence). The CDR3 extends over 11 amino acids. Deletions cut 6 bases from V and 1 base from J, with 5 bases between. The CDR3 loop reads CSARGTDTQYF. In DNA, the CDR3 is TGCAGTGCCAGGGGCACAGATACGCAGTATTTT.

The chain is built from TRBV7-2 and TRBJ1-2; D is unresolved. The V end was cut by 3 bases, the J end by 6 bases, with 17 bases between. Germline CDR1 reads SGHTA; CDR2 reads FQGNSA. The CDR3 runs to 15 residues. The CDR3: CASSFRGEMANGYTF. CDR3 DNA: TGTGCCAGCAGCTTCCGGGGAGAGATGGCGAATGGCTACACCTTC.

The chain links TRBV3-1 (or the pseudogene TRBV3-2) to TRBJ2-1; D is perhaps TRBD2 (5 bases). CDR1 and CDR2 from the germline V gene are LGHDT and YNNKEL (reference sequence). The CDR3 is 13 amino acids. V lost 1 base, J lost 10 bases, and 11 bases lay in between. The CDR3 DNA reads as TGTGCCAGCAGCCAAGGACCGGGATACGAGCAGTTCTTC. Its translation: CASSQGPGYEQFF.

The chain is built from TRBV15 and TRBJ2-2; D perhaps matches TRBD1 (5 bases). Germline V lookup: CDR1 LNHNV, CDR2 YYDKDF (reference sequence). The CDR3 spans 17 residues. The germline V and J ends were trimmed by 0 bases and 1 base, with 12 bases remaining between them. CDR3 DNA sequence: TGTGCCACCAGCAGAGATCGTGGGGCAGGGAACACCGGGGAGCTGTTTTTT. Its translation is CATSRDRGAGNTGELFF.

The chain's CDR3 is CASSVGAGPNTEAFF. CDR3 nucleotides: TGTGCCAGCAGCGTAGGCGCAGGGCCGAACACTGAAGCTTTCTTT. V gene TRBV9 combines with J gene TRBJ1-1; tentatively, D is TRBD1 (5 bases). Germline CDR1 SGDLS, CDR2 YYNGEE. The germline V and J ends were trimmed by 0 bases and 1 base, with 10 bases remaining between them. The CDR3 consists of 15 residues.

The chain's CDR3 is CASSSTRVKGTQYF. CDR3 nucleotides: TGTGCCAGCAGCTCAACCAGGGTTAAGGGGACCCAGTACTTC. The rearrangement joins TRBV5-6 to TRBJ2-5, with a possible D match to TRBD1 (5 bases). Germline CDR1 and CDR2: SGHDT and YYEEEE. V gave up 3 bases and J gave up 7 bases, with 16 bases separating them. The CDR3 loop spans 14 amino acids. The variable domain in full, completed from reference TRBV5-6 and TRBJ2-5, reads DAGVTQSPTHLIKTRGQQVTLRCSPKSGHDTVSWYQQALGQGPQFIFQYYEEEERQRGNFPDRFSGHQFPNYSSELNVNALLLGDSALYLCASSSTRVKGTQYFGPGTRLLVL.

The chain is built from TRBV20-1 and TRBJ2-1; D remains unclear. Germline V CDR1 and CDR2: DFQATT, SNEGSKA (reference sequence). The CDR3 loop spans 11 amino acids. Trimming took 5 bases from V and 4 from J, leaving 6 bases between them. The CDR3 bases are TGCAGTGCTCGTCGGTACAATGAGCAGTTCTTC. Translating gives CSARRYNEQFF.

The chain joins TRBV24-1 to TRBJ2-3, with TRBD2 matching 7 bases. Unmatched junction bases numbered 4, after V lost 6 bases and J lost 2 bases. CDR1 and CDR2 (germline): KGHDR, SFDVKD. The CDR3 length is 14 residues. This chain's CDR3 is CATSRSGVTDTQYF. As DNA, the CDR3 is TGTGCCACCAGTCGCAGCGGGGTCACAGATACGCAGTATTTT.

About this clone itself: An end of the junction does not agree with germline; a read error may underlie this. The genes are TRBV19 and TRBJ1-5; 7 bases fit TRBD1. CDR1 and CDR2 from the germline V gene are LNHDA and SQIVND (reference sequence). The CDR3 length is 13 residues. DNA of the CDR3: TGTGCAAGTAACGGACAGGGCAATCAGCCCCAGCATTTT. Translation gives CASNGQGNQPQHF.

The CDR3 reads CASRTGTGNSPLHF. The CDR3, as DNA: TGTGCCAGCAGAACCGGGACAGGGAACTCACCCCTCCACTTT. J is TRBJ1-6 and V is TRBV11-2; TRBD1 agrees at 9 bases. Unmatched junction bases numbered 7, after V lost 6 bases and J lost 10 bases. The CDR3 is made up of 14 amino acids. The germline V gene has CDR1 SGHAT and CDR2 FQNNGV.

The V call is TRBV3-1 (or the pseudogene TRBV3-2), the J call TRBJ1-3, with a tentative D call TRBD1 (5 bases). CDR3 size: 15 residues. Germline V gives CDR1 LGHDT, CDR2 YNNKEL (reference sequence). V lost 5 bases and J lost 1, with 12 bases in between. The CDR3 DNA is TGTGCCAGCAGCGTCGACAGAATATCTGGAAACACCATATATTTT. This gives the protein CASSVDRISGNTIYF.

This chain uses TRBV3-1 (or the pseudogene TRBV3-2) with TRBJ2-1, with D perhaps TRBD2 (5 bases). This CDR3 has 16 residues. Germline V gene sequence: CDR1 LGHDT, CDR2 YNNKEL (reference sequence). V was trimmed by 0 bases and J by 9 bases, leaving 18 bases between them. CDR3 bases: TGTGCCAGCAGCCAAGAGTCCTGGGGAAAGGCGGGTGAGCAGTTCTTC. It is translated as CASSQESWGKAGEQFF.

The V gene is TRBV7-2, the J gene TRBJ1-2; D remains ambiguous. The V gene's germline CDR1 is SGHTA and CDR2 FQGNSA. The CDR3 length is 11 residues. The V gene lost 5 bases and the J gene lost 5 bases, with 6 bases spanning the gap. As DNA, the CDR3 is TGTGCCAGCAGCCTTCAGTATGGCTACACCTTC. As protein: CASSLQYGYTF.

The chain recombines TRBV6-5 with TRBJ1-5; D is uncertain. This CDR3 region has 16 residues. The V end was cut by 3 bases, the J end by 1 base, with 13 bases between. CDR1 MNHEY and CDR2 SVGAGI come from the germline V gene. CDR3 in amino acids: CASSYSRGGSNQPQHF. The CDR3 DNA sequence: TGTGCCAGCAGTTATTCTCGGGGTGGGAGCAATCAGCCCCAGCATTTT.

This clone was recorded a few times. The chain combines TRBV18 with TRBJ2-1; TRBD2 matches at 9 bases. CDR1 and CDR2 from the germline V gene are KGHSH and LQKENI. V shed 0 bases and J 7 bases; nucleotides not matched to a gene: 4. The CDR3 spans 15 residues. The CDR3 reads CASSPPSGRFNEQFF. The CDR3 nucleotides are TGTGCCAGCTCACCACCTAGCGGGAGATTTAATGAGCAGTTCTTC.

The chain couples TRBV2 to TRBJ2-1; D gene unclear. Per the germline V gene, CDR1 is SNHLY and CDR2 is FYNNEI. The germline V and J ends were trimmed by 1 base and 10 bases, with 5 bases remaining between them. This CDR3 is 11 amino acids long. CDR3 protein: CASSEDIEQFF. The CDR3 nucleotides are TGTGCCAGCAGTGAAGACATCGAGCAGTTCTTC. The variable domain in full, with the rest retrieved from reference TRBV2 and TRBJ2-1, is EPEVTQTPSHQVTQMGQEVILRCVPISNHLYFYWYRQILGQKVEFLVSFYNNEISEKSEIFDDQFSVERPDGSNFTLKIRSTKLEDSAMYFCASSEDIEQFFGPGTRLTVL.

A note on this clone: The same CDR3 arises from other DNA sequences in this sample as well. V is TRBV18 and J is TRBJ2-5, with a possible D match to TRBD2 (7 bases). CDR3 length equals 14 residues. Between the trimmed V and J ends, which lost 2 bases and 4 bases, there was a span of 11 bases. The germline V gene encodes CDR1 KGHSH and CDR2 LQKENI. The CDR3 is CASSPKGGGETQYF. The CDR3 DNA reads TGTGCCAGCTCACCAAAGGGAGGGGGAGAGACCCAGTACTTC.

This rearrangement joins TRBV2 to TRBJ2-2; 7 nucleotides align to TRBD1. Per the germline V gene, CDR1 is SNHLY and CDR2 is FYNNEI. J lost 4 bases, V lost 3 bases, and 5 bases had no gene match. The CDR3 totals 15 residues. CDR3 region: CASSDVRGSTGELFF. In DNA, the CDR3 is TGTGCCAGCAGTGATGTCAGGGGGTCCACCGGGGAGCTGTTTTTT.